This TCR beta chain was captured in a study of cytomegalovirus exposure and HLA in healthy donors. The V end lost 3 bases, the J end lost 4 bases, and 9 bases lay between the germline ends. The CDR3 length is 13 residues. From germline, CDR1 is SGHAT and CDR2 FQNNGV. TCRdb keeps only in-frame clones here, not all; method: immunoSEQ multiplex PCR. In the table there are about 130,000 clones, roughly 90% of which are singletons. The source of this sequence is a man under 40 in good health and CMV-seronegative. The chain carries TRBV11-2 and TRBJ2-5, with D perhaps TRBD1 (6 bases). Input material: PBMCs. The CDR3 spells CASSFSRGETQYF. The CDR3 DNA reads as TGTGCCAGCAGCTTCAGCAGGGGAGAGACCCAGTACTTC. Together with reference TRBV11-2 and TRBJ2-5, the CDR3 gives the full variable domain: EAGVAQSPRYKIIEKRQSVAFWCNPISGHATLYWYQQILGQGPKLLIQFQNNGVVDDSQLPKDRFSAERLKGVDSTLKIQPAKLEDSAVYLCASSFSRGETQYFGPGTRLLVL.